The T cell receptor beta chain described here comes from a study of technical replicates of blood from a handful of donors. The germline V and J ends were trimmed by 4 bases and 9 bases, with 16 bases remaining between them. Per germline, CDR1 MGHRA and CDR2 YSYEKL. The CDR3 extends over 14 amino acids. TCRdb's table, derived via immunoSEQ multiplex PCR, lists solely in-frame clones and lacks some. The data contain approximately 75,000 clones, approximately 97% of them singletons. The clonotype comes from a human donor in good health. The sample comprised T cells isolated from PBMCs. The chain has TRBV4-1 and TRBJ2-1, with D tentatively TRBD2 (6 bases). The DNA of the CDR3 is TGCGCCAGCAGCCCTCGGGACTCTCATCCTGAGCAGTTCTTC. Protein: CASSPRDSHPEQFF.